The table lists the clone carrying this T cell receptor beta chain with many counts. Its antigen is not identified. TCRdb re-called the 5' RACE reads with MiXCR, one entry per CDR3 protein. The profile shows 200,000 to 300,000 distinct CDR3 sequences, 8% to 9.5% of them singletons. These data come from a study of CD8 T cells in ankylosing spondylitis. Study-wide points: Reactive arthritis synovial fluid and blood were previously reported to contain some motif variants.

V was pared by 0 bases and J by 1 base, with 9 bases between. Germline V lookup: CDR1 MNHEY, CDR2 SMNVEV (reference sequence). This CDR3 comprises 15 residues. This clonotype was sampled from a male donor with ankylosing spondylitis or in good health (not recorded which). This rearrangement joins TRBV27 to TRBJ1-1, with TRBD1 as a possible D gene (6 bases). The sample taken for sequencing was blood, either unsorted or a sorted T cell fraction (not recorded which). This CDR3 is CASSLSATGNTEAFF. DNA of the CDR3: TGTGCCAGCAGTTTATCCGCGACAGGGAACACTGAAGCTTTCTTT.